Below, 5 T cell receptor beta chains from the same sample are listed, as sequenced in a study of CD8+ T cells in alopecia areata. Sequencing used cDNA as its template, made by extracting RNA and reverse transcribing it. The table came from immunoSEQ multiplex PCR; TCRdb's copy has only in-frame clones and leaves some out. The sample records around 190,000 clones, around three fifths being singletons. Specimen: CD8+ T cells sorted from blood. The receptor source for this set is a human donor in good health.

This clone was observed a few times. The CDR3 is CASSPMGGGTEAFF. DNA of the CDR3: TGTGCCAGCAGTCCGATGGGAGGGGGGACTGAAGCTTTCTTT. The genes are TRBV27 and TRBJ1-1, with D tentatively TRBD1 (6 bases). Germline V CDR1 and CDR2: MNHEY, SMNVEV (reference sequence). This CDR3 region has 14 residues. V was cut by 5 bases and J by 5 bases, with 15 bases left in between.

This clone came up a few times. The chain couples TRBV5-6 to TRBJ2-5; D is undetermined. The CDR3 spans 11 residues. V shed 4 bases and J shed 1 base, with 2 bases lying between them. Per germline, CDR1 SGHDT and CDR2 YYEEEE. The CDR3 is CASSTQETQYF. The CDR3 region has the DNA TGTGCCAGCAGCACCCAAGAGACCCAGTACTTC.

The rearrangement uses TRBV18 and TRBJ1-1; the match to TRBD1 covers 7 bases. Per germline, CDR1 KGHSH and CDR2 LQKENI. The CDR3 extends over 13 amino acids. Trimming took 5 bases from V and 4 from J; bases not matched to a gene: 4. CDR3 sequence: CASSSDRVTEAFF. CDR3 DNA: TGTGCCAGCTCATCAGACAGGGTCACTGAAGCTTTCTTT.

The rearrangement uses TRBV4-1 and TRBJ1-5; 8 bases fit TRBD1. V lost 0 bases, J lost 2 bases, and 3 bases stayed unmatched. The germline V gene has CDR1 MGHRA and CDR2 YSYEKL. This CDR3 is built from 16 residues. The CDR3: CASSQEDRVGNQPQHF. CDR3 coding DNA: TGCGCCAGCAGCCAAGAGGACAGGGTCGGCAATCAGCCCCAGCATTTT.

The CDR3 region has the DNA TGCGCCAGCAGCCAAGCCCTAGCCACAGATACGCAGTATTTT. It yields the protein CASSQALATDTQYF. The chain recombines TRBV4-1 with TRBJ2-3; TRBD2 might be the D (5 bases). The CDR3 extends over 14 amino acids. Germline V CDR1 and CDR2: MGHRA, YSYEKL. Trimming took 1 base from V and 2 from J, leaving 7 bases between them.